A selection of T cell receptor beta chains follows, all from one sample in a study of blood T cell repertoires in COVID-19. Profiled with immunoSEQ multiplex PCR; TCRdb holds only in-frame clones, not every one. The sample consists of 250,000 to 350,000 clones, around 87% of them appearing once. The sequencing input was PBMCs or T cells enriched from blood (not recorded which). Receptors originate from a young woman who had recovered from COVID-19. Both conserved end residues are part of each CDR3. The D gene is left open where the match is weak. Only some rows state a clone size, as once, few, many or a class for expanded clones.

cdr3_length: 16; d_call: -; clone_size: few; v_call: TRBV7-3; j_call: TRBJ2-3; cdr3_aa: CASSHEGRGATDTQYF; cdr3_nt: TGTGCCAGCAGCCATGAGGGCAGGGGGGCCACAGATACGCAGTATTTT
cdr3_length: 13; d_call: TRBD1; clone_size: once; v_call: TRBV19; j_call: TRBJ2-1; cdr3_aa: CATLGQGYNEQFF; cdr3_nt: TGTGCCACCCTAGGACAGGGCTACAATGAGCAGTTCTTC
cdr3_length: 15; d_call: TRBD1; clone_size: -; v_call: TRBV5-1; j_call: TRBJ1-4; cdr3_aa: CASSVGQGTNEKLFF; cdr3_nt: TGCGCCAGCAGCGTAGGACAGGGGACGAATGAAAAACTGTTTTTT
cdr3_length: 15; d_call: TRBD2; clone_size: -; v_call: TRBV6-4; j_call: TRBJ2-3; cdr3_aa: CASSDTGGSTDTQYF; cdr3_nt: TGTGCCAGCAGTGACACGGGGGGATCCACAGATACGCAGTATTTT
cdr3_length: 14; d_call: -; clone_size: -; v_call: TRBV4-3; j_call: TRBJ2-7; cdr3_aa: CASSLRGVGDEQYF; cdr3_nt: TGCGCCAGCAGCCTCCGCGGGGTGGGAGACGAGCAGTACTTC
cdr3_length: 17; d_call: TRBD1; clone_size: -; v_call: TRBV3-1/TRBV3-2; j_call: TRBJ1-2; cdr3_aa: CASSQVIGGQGHYGYTF; cdr3_nt: TGTGCCAGCAGCCAAGTAATTGGTGGACAGGGCCACTATGGCTACACCTTC
cdr3_length: 14; d_call: -; clone_size: -; v_call: TRBV5-6; j_call: TRBJ1-6; cdr3_aa: CASSPGVSNSPLHF; cdr3_nt: TGTGCCAGCAGCCCAGGGGTTTCTAATTCACCCCTCCACTTT
cdr3_length: 14; d_call: -; clone_size: -; v_call: TRBV2; j_call: TRBJ1-5; cdr3_aa: CASGQGGGNQPQHF; cdr3_nt: TGTGCCAGCGGTCAGGGAGGAGGCAATCAGCCCCAGCATTTT
cdr3_length: 14; d_call: -; clone_size: -; v_call: TRBV6-5; j_call: TRBJ1-4; cdr3_aa: CASSHRVGGEKLFF; cdr3_nt: TGTGCCAGCAGTCACAGGGTCGGAGGTGAAAAACTGTTTTTT
cdr3_length: 12; d_call: -; clone_size: -; v_call: TRBV5-1; j_call: TRBJ1-2; cdr3_aa: CASRQSGRGYTF; cdr3_nt: TGCGCCAGCCGACAGTCCGGGAGGGGCTACACCTTC
cdr3_length: 12; d_call: -; clone_size: -; v_call: TRBV28; j_call: TRBJ1-1; cdr3_aa: CASSPTGREAFF; cdr3_nt: TGTGCCAGCAGTCCGACAGGTAGAGAAGCTTTCTTT
cdr3_length: 14; d_call: -; clone_size: once; v_call: TRBV24-1; j_call: TRBJ2-5; cdr3_aa: CATSGTGLAETQYF; cdr3_nt: TGTGCCACCAGTGGTACAGGGTTAGCAGAGACCCAGTACTTC
cdr3_length: 15; d_call: TRBD1; clone_size: -; v_call: TRBV19; j_call: TRBJ2-1; cdr3_aa: CASTLGQGPNNEQFF; cdr3_nt: TGTGCCAGTACCCTAGGACAGGGGCCTAACAATGAGCAGTTCTTC
cdr3_length: 17; d_call: TRBD2; clone_size: -; v_call: TRBV5-1; j_call: TRBJ2-1; cdr3_aa: CASSSRTSGGPSNEQFF; cdr3_nt: TGCGCCAGCAGCTCTCGGACTAGCGGGGGGCCATCGAATGAGCAGTTCTTC
cdr3_length: 12; d_call: -; clone_size: -; v_call: TRBV12-5; j_call: TRBJ1-2; cdr3_aa: CASAGQNYGYTF; cdr3_nt: TGTGCTAGTGCCGGACAGAACTATGGCTACACCTTC
cdr3_length: 14; d_call: -; clone_size: -; v_call: TRBV5-1; j_call: TRBJ1-1; cdr3_aa: CASSKDSLNTEAFF; cdr3_nt: TGCGCCAGCAGCAAGGACAGCCTGAACACTGAAGCTTTCTTT